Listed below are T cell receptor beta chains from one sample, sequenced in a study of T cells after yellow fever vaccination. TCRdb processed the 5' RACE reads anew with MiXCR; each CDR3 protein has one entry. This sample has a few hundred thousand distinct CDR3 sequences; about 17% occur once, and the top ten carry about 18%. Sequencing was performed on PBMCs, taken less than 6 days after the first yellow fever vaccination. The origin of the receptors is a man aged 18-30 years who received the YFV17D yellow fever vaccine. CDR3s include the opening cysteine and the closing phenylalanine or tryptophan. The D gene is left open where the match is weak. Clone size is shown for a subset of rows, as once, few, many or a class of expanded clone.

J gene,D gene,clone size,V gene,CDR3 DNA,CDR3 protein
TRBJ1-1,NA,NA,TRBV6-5,TGTGCCAGCAGTTACTCGATGCAGGGTGAAGCTTTCTTT,CASSYSMQGEAFF
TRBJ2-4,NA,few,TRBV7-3,TGTGCCAGCAGCTCATTCCCAGGGGGAGGCAACATTCAGTACTTC,CASSSFPGGGNIQYF
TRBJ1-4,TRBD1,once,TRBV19,TGTGCCAGTAGTATCGACAGGGGTTTGGAAAAACTGTTTTTT,CASSIDRGLEKLFF
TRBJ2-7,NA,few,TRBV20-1,TGCAGTGTCGACCCGAACTCCTACGAGCAGTACTTC,CSVDPNSYEQYF
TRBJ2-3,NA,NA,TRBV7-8,TGTGCCAGCAGCGAGGACCGAGATACGCAGTATTTT,CASSEDRDTQYF
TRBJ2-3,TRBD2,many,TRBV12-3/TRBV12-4,TGTGCCAGCACCCTGGGGGCGGGGGGCTCCGTGGATACGCAGTATTTT,CASTLGAGGSVDTQYF
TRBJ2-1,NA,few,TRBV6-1,TGTGCCAGCAGCGCTGGACTGGGGACTTTAGTTGAGCAGTTCTTC,CASSAGLGTLVEQFF
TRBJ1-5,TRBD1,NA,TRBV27,TGTGCCAGCAGACTCGGACAGGGAATAGGGCCCCAGCATTTT,CASRLGQGIGPQHF
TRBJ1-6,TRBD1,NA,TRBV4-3,TGCGCCAGCAGCCCATACCTAATCGGGACAGATCGCAATTCACCCCTCCACTTT,CASSPYLIGTDRNSPLHF
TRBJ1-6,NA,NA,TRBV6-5,TGTGCCAGCAGTTACGGCCCCAGGGGATCACCCCTCCACTTT,CASSYGPRGSPLHF
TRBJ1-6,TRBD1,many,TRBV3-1,TGTGCCTCCAGCGGTGGGGGACAGGGTCATTGGGTTGGTTCACCCCTCCACTTT,CASSGGGQGHWVGSPLHF
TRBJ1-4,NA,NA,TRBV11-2,TGTGCCAGCAGCTTACTCAGGCAGACGGCAACTAATGAAAAACTGTTTTTT,CASSLLRQTATNEKLFF
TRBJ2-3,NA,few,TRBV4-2,TGTGCCAGCAGCCATTTTTCAAATAGCGGAAGCACAGATACGCAGTATTTT,CASSHFSNSGSTDTQYF
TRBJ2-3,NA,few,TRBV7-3,TGTGCCAGCAGCTTAGGTGGAGGGGTCGATACGCAGTATTTT,CASSLGGGVDTQYF
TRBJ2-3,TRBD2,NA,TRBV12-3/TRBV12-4,TGTGCCAGCAGTCCGGGACTAGCGGGGGGGGGCACAGATACGCAGTATTTT,CASSPGLAGGGTDTQYF
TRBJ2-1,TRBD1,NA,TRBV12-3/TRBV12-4,TGTGCCAGCAGGGACAGGGGGCGTTACAATGAGCAGTTCTTC,CASRDRGRYNEQFF
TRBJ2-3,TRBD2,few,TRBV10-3,TGTGCCACCCTGGTCGGGGGGGGTTATACAGATACGCAGTATTTT,CATLVGGGYTDTQYF
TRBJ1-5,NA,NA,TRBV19,TGTGCCAGTAGTACCCAGGCGGGTCAGCCCCAGCATTTT,CASSTQAGQPQHF
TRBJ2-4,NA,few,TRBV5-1,TGCGCCAGCAGCTTGGAGTTAGGGGCCCTGTTAAACATTCAGTACTTC,CASSLELGALLNIQYF
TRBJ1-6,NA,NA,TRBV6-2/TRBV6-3,TGTGCCAGCAGTTATCGGCAGAATTCACCCCTCCACTTT,CASSYRQNSPLHF
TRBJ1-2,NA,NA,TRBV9,TGTGCCAGCAGCGTAACCCAGACAGAATTATATGGCTACACCTTC,CASSVTQTELYGYTF
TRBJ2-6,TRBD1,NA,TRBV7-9,TGTGCCAGCAGCTTACTGACAGGGACCGGGGCCAACGTCCTGACTTTC,CASSLLTGTGANVLTF